These T cell receptor beta chains were read from a single sample in a study of T cells in Graves' hyperthyroidism and ophthalmopathy. Using its own MiXCR run on the multiplex PCR reads, TCRdb lists one record per CDR3 protein. The table records hundreds of thousands of distinct CDR3 sequences, about 17% of them present only once. Sequenced: blood. Receptors were obtained from a young woman with Graves' ophthalmopathy. The CDR3 runs from the conserved cysteine through the conserved F or W. Each record gives: D gene, J gene, V gene, clone size, CDR3 protein, CDR3 DNA. A D gene is named only where the DNA matches it firmly. Clone size is stated in some rows and not others, as once, few, many or a class when expanded.

NA,TRBJ1-1,TRBV15,many,CATSTRQRNTEAFF,TGTGCCACCAGCACAAGACAGAGGAACACTGAAGCTTTCTTT
TRBD2,TRBJ2-1,TRBV28,many,CASTLRGGYNEQFF,TGTGCCAGCACCCTTCGCGGGGGTTACAATGAGCAGTTCTTC
TRBD2,TRBJ2-2,TRBV29-1,many,CSVEDPGTSGRTGELFF,TGCAGCGTTGAAGATCCGGGGACTAGCGGGAGGACCGGGGAGCTGTTTTTT
NA,TRBJ2-5,TRBV29-1,many,CSVDPGIETQYF,TGCAGCGTTGACCCAGGGATAGAGACCCAGTACTTC
NA,TRBJ1-1,TRBV6-5,many,CASSYWVTEHMNTEAFF,TGTGCCAGCAGTTACTGGGTTACGGAGCACATGAACACTGAAGCTTTCTTT
TRBD1,TRBJ1-2,TRBV20-1,many,CSARDSRGWDGGYTF,TGCAGTGCTAGAGATTCCAGGGGGTGGGATGGCGGCTACACCTTC
NA,TRBJ2-2,TRBV6-1,many,CASRPFIYTGELFF,TGTGCCAGCAGACCCTTCATATACACCGGGGAGCTGTTTTTT
NA,TRBJ2-3,TRBV11-2,many,CASSLGLRVADTQYF,TGTGCCAGCAGCTTAGGTCTAAGGGTTGCAGATACGCAGTATTTT
TRBD2,TRBJ2-1,TRBV5-8,many,CASSLVWLAGGPSPEQFF,TGTGCCAGCAGCTTGGTATGGCTAGCGGGAGGGCCGTCACCTGAGCAGTTCTTC
NA,TRBJ2-2,TRBV3-1,many,CASSRRVLYTGELFF,TGTGCCAGCAGCCGCAGGGTCTTGTACACCGGGGAGCTGTTTTTT
NA,TRBJ2-5,TRBV12-3/TRBV12-4,many,CASRAGLETQYF,TGTGCCAGCAGAGCAGGGTTAGAGACCCAGTACTTC
NA,TRBJ1-1,TRBV20-1,many,CSARGRMNTEAFF,TGCAGTGCTAGAGGGCGGATGAACACTGAAGCTTTCTTT
NA,TRBJ1-1,TRBV5-1,many,CASSLVGGMNTEAFF,TGCGCCAGCAGCTTGGTTGGGGGGATGAACACTGAAGCTTTCTTT
TRBD1,TRBJ2-3,TRBV10-3,NA,CAIQGYTDTQYF,TGTGCCATACAGGGGTACACAGATACGCAGTATTTT
NA,TRBJ1-5,TRBV28,many,CASEGTDQPQHF,TGTGCCAGTGAAGGGACCGATCAGCCCCAGCATTTT
NA,TRBJ2-3,TRBV14,many,CASSQVWIGRGTTDTQYF,TGTGCCAGCAGCCAAGTTTGGATCGGCAGGGGCACCACAGATACGCAGTATTTT
NA,TRBJ2-7,TRBV20-1,many,CSAHFSKYEQYF,TGCAGTGCCCATTTTAGTAAATACGAGCAGTACTTC
NA,TRBJ1-2,TRBV6-1,many,CASSEAHGGTHYGYTF,TGTGCCAGCAGTGAAGCGCACGGAGGGACCCACTATGGCTACACCTTC
TRBD2,TRBJ2-1,TRBV7-2,many,CASRAGTAGGQFF,TGTGCCAGCAGAGCCGGGACGGCGGGGGGGCAGTTCTTC
NA,TRBJ1-2,TRBV29-1,many,CSVHDGVYGYTF,TGCAGCGTCCACGACGGGGTCTATGGCTACACCTTC
NA,TRBJ1-1,TRBV6-5,many,CASSYEGGAEAFF,TGTGCCAGCAGTTACGAGGGAGGCGCTGAAGCTTTCTTT
NA,TRBJ2-7,TRBV14,many,CASSQERAGDLPYEQYF,TGTGCCAGCAGCCAAGAGAGGGCAGGGGACCTCCCCTACGAGCAGTACTTC
TRBD1,TRBJ1-1,TRBV18,many,CASSFAYRGRGWKNTEAFF,TGTGCCAGCTCATTCGCTTACAGGGGTCGGGGGTGGAAGAACACTGAAGCTTTCTTT